The sequence of this T cell receptor (beta chain) was determined in a study of shared clonotypes between healthy human individuals (TCRdb year 2020). The study in broad terms: The cohort included three men and a couple of women between 18 and 49 years of age. To estimate repertoire size and how much clonotype sharing occurs between individuals, the study deeply sequenced the blood TCR repertoires of 5 or 6 healthy adults. Each donor's leukapheresis produced roughly between roughly 0.85 and 10 billion PBMCs. To increase sequencing depth and limit assay-specific biases, TCR repertoire library preparation and sequencing were carried out by different laboratories using diverse techniques. Per donor, three plates each were used for CD4 naive and CD4 memory, two for CD8 naive, and one for CD8 memory. The investigation overall reported the following: Sampling was limited to blood, and TCR repertoires in tissue likely differ from TCR repertoires in blood. The genetic and exposure-history diversity represented was limited by the small number of donors. Naive subsets generally had larger estimated clonotype richness than memory subsets. Incomplete sequencing was indicated by rarefaction of sorted-subset datasets, despite the large sequencing depth. Pairwise subsampling led to the expectation that sequencing depth would affect the degree of clonotype sharing among donors. Sharing across several donors was observed for 5% to 6.5% of naive CD4, around 3.5% of naive CD8, roughly 2.3% of memory CD4, and about 0.4% of memory CD8 clonotypes. Compared with non-shared clonotypes, clonotypes shared by all four sorted-subset donors had higher generation probabilities.

Donors were healthy HIV-negative adults with no recently reported acute infections or vaccinations. All donors were Caucasian adults living in Nashville, Tennessee, USA. CD4+ T cells were enriched by magnetic negative selection; naive cells were then positively selected on CD45RA, and the negative fraction formed the memory subset. After blood collection by leukapheresis, PBMCs were isolated using Ficoll-Histopaque density gradient centrifugation and then cryopreserved in the vapor phase of liquid nitrogen. Analytical flow cytometry was used to check the purity and quantity of every magnetically sorted T cell population. From each sorted fraction, genomic DNA was isolated and quantified by UV absorbance on a Nanodrop 2000c. A note on this clone: It has no known antigen specificity. Per-nucleotide qualities are absent, and no much larger clonotype sits a single base away.

From the cysteine through the phenylalanine, the CDR3 covers 14 amino acids. Here the CDR3 DNA is all that survives: 42 bases in frame from base 1. V was cut back by 3 bases and J by 0 bases, leaving a gap of 9 bases between them. As encoded in the germline V gene, CDR1 is SQVTM while CDR2 is ANQGSEA. Using the deep immunoSEQ assay, TCR CDR3 regions were amplified from genomic DNA by multiplex PCR. Extracted genomic DNA from each cell subset was spread evenly across all wells of several immunoSEQ 96-well plates, with each plate serving as a replicate. For sorted subsets, roughly 200 ng of genomic DNA, equivalent to 25,000 to 35,000 T cell genomes, went into each replicate PCR. Purified libraries were quantified with a Qubit 3.0 fluorometer, sized on a Bioanalyzer 2100, and re-quantified with the KAPA Library Quantification kit. Each immunoSEQ 96-well plate was sequenced on its own single-read 150-cycle Illumina NextSeq 550 flow cell. As for the authors' bioinformatics: Because the immunoSEQ output held only junctional sequences and lacked quality scores, the filtering could not match the filtering applied to full-length reads. To assign V/J genes and CDR3, sequences were annotated using PyIR, a Python wrapper for IgBLAST v1.9, with IMGT germline references. Any read was removed if the V/J assignment was weak (E-value above 1e-6), the CDR3 was missing, or the read contained stop codons, out-of-frame junctions, or ambiguous translated residues. V3J clonotypes were defined as sequences sharing an identical inferred V gene, J gene, and CDR3 amino acid sequence. To compute the percentage overlap between repertoires, the number of shared unique clonotypes was divided by the size of the smaller repertoire. Richness of each repertoire was evaluated using RTK rarefaction, the Chao1 estimator, and Recon v2.1 estimates of unobserved clonotypes. Generation probabilities were computed with OLGA for all TCRbeta clonotypes obtained by the gDNA method from four donors. What TCRdb holds here is the immuneACCESS table cut down to in-frame rearrangements. Part of the clones is not present; checked against another copy, under half of the missing clones reflect an unresolved V gene, and the others are unexplained. V and J calls plus clone size are reproduced from that table; the DNA served to infer D and trimming. This sample has millions of clones in its table, and over 90% of those were observed once. The ten most abundant clones make up 0.39% of the sample.

This TCR was sampled from a young man in good health. Some clones in this sample may be carry-over from other donors' samples. This chain joins TRBV29-1 to TRBJ2-1; no D gene call is confident. Sequenced material: naive CD4+ T cells from PBMCs. The cell subset or site label on this specimen signifies: CD45RA+ positively selected. The CDR3 region has the sequence CSVERMSSYNEQFF. The nucleotide sequence reads TGCAGCGTTGAGCGGATGAGCTCCTACAATGAGCAGTTCTTC.